The 24 T cell receptor beta chains below all came from one sample that was sequenced in a study of T cell repertoires in cytomegalovirus infection. TCRdb re-derived calls from the reads in MiXCR, one entry per CDR3 protein. The profile covers around 100,000 distinct CDR3 sequences, with 16% appearing a single time and more than 7% taken by the ten largest. Sequenced input: PBMCs. The receptors here all came from a human donor in good health (CMV status not recorded). Some clones in this sample may be carry-over from other donors' samples.

In its sample, this clonotype was seen many times. The chain has TRBV29-1 and TRBJ2-3; D remains unclear. CDR1 is SQVTM, CDR2 ANQGSEA, per germline. This CDR3 is built from 14 residues. V lost 6 bases and J lost 0, with 13 bases in between. This chain's CDR3 is CSVAGPTSTDTQYF. The CDR3 DNA sequence: TGCAGCGTGGCCGGGCCAACAAGCACAGATACGCAGTATTTT.

This rearrangement joins TRBV5-1 to TRBJ2-5; TRBD2 matches 13 bases. The CDR3 contains 15 residues. V was clipped by 7 bases and J by 5 bases; unmatched bases: 8. The germline CDR1 and CDR2 sequences are SGHRS and YFSETQ. CDR3 coding DNA: TGCGCCAGCTCTCGACTAGCGGGGGGCCGGGAGACCCAGTACTTC. This sequence encodes CASSRLAGGRETQYF. The full variable domain, in which reference TRBV5-1 and TRBJ2-5 provide the parts outside the CDR3, is KAGVTQTPRYLIKTRGQQVTLSCSPISGHRSVSWYQQTPGQGLQFLFEYFSETQRNKGNFPGRFSGRQFSNSRSEMNVSTLELGDSALYLCASSRLAGGRETQYFGPGTRLLVL.

The chain links TRBV28 to TRBJ1-1; D is perhaps TRBD1 (5 bases). The V gene lost 6 bases and the J gene lost 10 bases, with 21 bases spanning the gap. The germline V gene has CDR1 MDHEN and CDR2 SYDVKM. The CDR3 runs to 14 residues. CDR3 DNA: TGTGCCAGCAGCTCTCCTACAGGCCCGAAGCGAGCTTTCTTT. Encoded protein: CASSSPTGPKRAFF.

At least ten counts were recorded for this clonotype. The chain uses TRBV7-2 and TRBJ1-1; D ambiguous. Germline V gives CDR1 SGHTA, CDR2 FQGNSA. Trimming left V 6 bases short and J 4 bases short, with 12 bases between. The CDR3 extends over 13 amino acids. The CDR3 coding sequence is TGTGCCAGCAGAGTGGCGGGGTTCACTGAAGCTTTCTTT. It specifies CASRVAGFTEAFF.

This clonotype was found a few times. The CDR3 sequence: CASSVEMGTEAFF. The DNA of the CDR3 is TGTGCCAGCAGCGTAGAGATGGGGACTGAAGCTTTCTTT. The chain has TRBV9 and TRBJ1-1, with unresolved D. CDR3 length equals 13 residues. CDR1 SGDLS and CDR2 YYNGEE come from the germline V gene. V was trimmed by 0 bases and J by 5 bases, leaving 8 bases between them. The whole variable domain, filled in from reference TRBV9 and TRBJ1-1, reads DSGVTQTPKHLITATGQRVTLRCSPRSGDLSVYWYQQSLDQGLQFLIQYYNGEERAKGNILERFSAQQFPDLHSELNLSSLELGDSALYFCASSVEMGTEAFFGQGTRLTVV.

This clonotype was seen a handful of times. This sequence joins TRBV15 and TRBJ1-1, with no clear D. The germline V gene encodes CDR1 LNHNV and CDR2 YYDKDF (reference sequence). V was pared by 4 bases and J by 4 bases, with 7 bases between. This CDR3 spans 12 amino acids. CDR3 residues: CATSKKGTEAFF. In DNA form, the CDR3 reads TGTGCCACCAGCAAAAAGGGCACTGAAGCTTTCTTT.

A few counts support this clonotype. The J gene is TRBJ1-1, the V gene TRBV20-1; 7 bases match TRBD1. The junction had 11 bases not matched to a gene; V was cut back by 5 bases and J by 5 bases. The CDR3 has 14 residues. In germline, CDR1 is DFQATT, CDR2 SNEGSKA (reference sequence). CDR3 sequence: CSAPRGGQTTEAFF. The CDR3 DNA reads as TGCAGTGCTCCAAGGGGGGGACAGACAACTGAAGCTTTCTTT.

In this sample, this clonotype turned up many times. The gene calls are TRBV5-4 and TRBJ2-1; the match to TRBD1 covers 7 bases. Germline loops: CDR1 SGHNT, CDR2 YYREEE (reference sequence). V trimming: 4 bases; J trimming: 9 bases; junction bases outside the gene matches: 10. The CDR3 is 14 amino acids. The CDR3 coding sequence is TGTGCCAGCAGCGCGTGGGACAGCGTGAGTGAGCAGTTCTTC. Its protein is CASSAWDSVSEQFF.

This clonotype was observed at least ten times. V and J are TRBV7-2 and TRBJ1-1; D is perhaps TRBD1 (6 bases). CDR3 length: 14 amino acids. V dropped 5 bases and J dropped 6 bases, with 16 bases sitting between them. Per the germline V gene, CDR1 is SGHTA and CDR2 is FQGNSA. The CDR3 reads CASSPQGLLAEAFF. DNA for the CDR3: TGTGCCAGCAGCCCGCAGGGGCTGTTAGCTGAAGCTTTCTTT.

This clonotype was seen at least ten times. V is TRBV7-2 and J is TRBJ1-5; a weak D match, TRBD1 (6 bases). This CDR3 has 15 amino acids. The germline V and J ends were trimmed by 3 bases and 5 bases, with 14 bases remaining between them. Germline V lookup: CDR1 SGHTA, CDR2 FQGNSA. The CDR3 bases are TGTGCCAGCAGCTTGGGGGGGCTTAGGGATCAGCCCCAGCATTTT. It specifies CASSLGGLRDQPQHF.

J is TRBJ1-5 and V is TRBV19; 10 bases fit TRBD1. CDR1 LNHDA and CDR2 SQIVND come from the germline V gene (reference sequence). Trimming cost V 7 bases and J 7 bases; bases outside gene matches: 16. This CDR3 contains 17 residues. The DNA for the CDR3 is TGTGCCAGTAAGCCTCCGGGACAGGGGCTTGGGTACCAGCCCCAGCATTTT. This translates into CASKPPGQGLGYQPQHF. The full variable domain, in which reference TRBV19 and TRBJ1-5 provide the parts outside the CDR3, is DGGITQSPKYLFRKEGQNVTLSCEQNLNHDAMYWYRQDPGQGLRLIYYSQIVNDFQKGDIAEGYSVSREKKESFPLTVTSAQKNPTAFYLCASKPPGQGLGYQPQHFGDGTRLSIL.

This clonotype appeared many times. The V gene is TRBV6-2 or TRBV6-3, the J gene TRBJ2-3; 9 bases fit TRBD2. V lost 4 bases to trimming and J lost 4 bases; unmatched junction nucleotides: 6. This CDR3 spans 15 amino acids. Germline V gene lookup returns CDR1 MNHEY and CDR2 SVGEGT. The CDR3 here is CASSSASGVSDTQYF. The CDR3 coding sequence is TGTGCCAGCAGTTCGGCTAGCGGGGTATCAGATACGCAGTATTTT.

V is TRBV5-1 and J is TRBJ2-7; 11 nucleotides match TRBD1. Germline CDR1 reads SGHRS; CDR2 reads YFSETQ. This CDR3 contains 15 residues. V gave up 2 bases and J gave up 3 bases; unmatched junction bases: 4. The CDR3 DNA follows: TGCGCCAGCAGCTTCCCGGGACAGGGGGACTACGAGCAGTACTTC. This codes for CASSFPGQGDYEQYF.

The V gene is TRBV19, the J gene TRBJ2-1, with a weak D call TRBD1 (7 bases). Germline V lookup: CDR1 LNHDA, CDR2 SQIVND (reference sequence). V was trimmed by 5 bases and J by 11 bases, leaving 19 bases between them. There are 14 residues in the CDR3. The CDR3 loop is CASSGGTAEPKQFF. As DNA, the CDR3 is TGTGCCAGTAGTGGGGGGACAGCGGAGCCAAAGCAGTTCTTC.

This clonotype was picked up many times. This sequence joins TRBV5-1 and TRBJ2-7; D is ambiguous. Germline CDR1 and CDR2: SGHRS and YFSETQ. The CDR3 runs 15 residues. With 0 bases removed from V and 2 bases from J, the gap between germline ends came to 12 bases. The CDR3, as DNA: TGCGCCAGCAGCTTGGCGGCGACCAACGCCTACGAGCAGTACTTC. Amino acids: CASSLAATNAYEQYF.

This clonotype was seen more than once but under ten times. The rearrangement links TRBV6-6 to TRBJ1-1; TRBD1 might be the D (5 bases). Germline loops: CDR1 MNHNY, CDR2 SVGAGI (reference sequence). Trimming left V 5 bases short and J 3 bases short, with 10 bases between. The CDR3 loop spans 13 amino acids. The CDR3 is CASSRVGDTEAFF. The CDR3 coding sequence is TGTGCCAGCAGTAGGGTGGGGGACACTGAAGCTTTCTTT.

In its sample, this clonotype was seen many times. CDR3 sequence (DNA): TGTGCCAGCAGAGGGGGCGTCGGAAACACCATATATTTT. Translation gives CASRGGVGNTIYF. The chain is built from TRBV7-2 and TRBJ1-3; 7 bases align to TRBD1. In germline, CDR1 is SGHTA, CDR2 FQGNSA. This CDR3 has 13 residues. Trimming took 6 bases from V and 4 from J; bases not matched to a gene: 3. The full variable domain, with the rest looked up from reference TRBV7-2 and TRBJ1-3, is GAGVSQSPSNKVTEKGKDVELRCDPISGHTALYWYRQSLGQGLEFLIYFQGNSAPDKSGLPSDRFSAERTGGSVSTLTIQRTQQEDSAVYLCASRGGVGNTIYFGEGSWLTVV.

There are many counts of this clonotype. The chain couples TRBV9 to TRBJ2-3; D is unclear. CDR3 length equals 13 residues. The germline CDR1 and CDR2 sequences are SGDLS and YYNGEE. V dropped 2 bases and J dropped 2 bases, with 6 bases sitting between them. CDR3 sequence (DNA): TGTGCCAGCAGCGTCCTCCTCACAGATACGCAGTATTTT. As protein: CASSVLLTDTQYF.

The chain couples TRBV4-2 to TRBJ2-5, with TRBD2 matching 10 bases. CDR1 is LGHNA, CDR2 YNFKEQ, per germline. CDR3 length equals 17 residues. The ends lost 3 bases at V and 2 bases at J; junction bases unmatched: 9. The CDR3 nucleotides are TGTGCCAGCAGCCAGTCTCAACTAGCGGGGCCGCAAGAGACCCAGTACTTC. It specifies CASSQSQLAGPQETQYF.

This clonotype was found a few times. The gene calls are TRBV11-2 and TRBJ2-3, with 14 bases matching TRBD2. The CDR3 is 14 residues long. With 5 bases clipped from V and 9 bases from J, the junction kept 4 bases outside the gene matches. Germline CDR1 and CDR2: SGHAT and FQNNGV. CDR3 region: CASSPRTSGGTQYF. CDR3 sequence (DNA): TGTGCCAGCAGCCCCCGGACTAGCGGGGGGACGCAGTATTTT.

This clonotype was detected a few times. The CDR3 region is CASSPGQETQYF. The CDR3 DNA reads TGTGCCAGCAGTCCGGGTCAAGAGACCCAGTACTTC. The V and J genes are TRBV12-3 or TRBV12-4 and TRBJ2-5; unclear D gene. CDR3 size: 12 residues. Trimming took 5 bases from V and 2 from J, leaving 6 bases between them.

This sequence joins TRBV28 and TRBJ2-7; either TRBD1 or TRBD2 may supply D (5 bases each). This CDR3 comprises 15 residues. Germline V CDR1 and CDR2: MDHEN, SYDVKM. Deletions cut 5 bases from V and 2 bases from J, with 16 bases between. For the CDR3, the DNA is TGTGCCAGCAGTCCGTCCCACCAGGGAGCCTACGAGCAGTACTTC. This gives the protein CASSPSHQGAYEQYF.

The gene calls are TRBV7-3 and TRBJ2-1, with 10 bases that match TRBD1. CDR3 size: 15 residues. Germline-derived CDR1 and CDR2 are SGHTA and FQGTGA. V was pared by 5 bases and J by 8 bases, with 9 bases of the junction left unmatched. CDR3 region: CASSRRQGAVDEQFF. The CDR3 bases are TGTGCCAGCAGCAGACGACAGGGGGCCGTTGATGAGCAGTTCTTC.

Concerning this clonotype itself: The CDR3 carries no conserved terminal phenylalanine or tryptophan, so it likely arises from a read error. The limits of the CDR3 on the DNA are not certain, so only TCRdb's listed CDR3 is given. The rearrangement joins TRBV19 to TRBJ2-1; TRBD1, the table's D call, was not compared with the DNA. A total of 12 residues make up the CDR3, ends included. Germline lookup yields CDR1 LNHDA and CDR2 SQIVND (reference sequence). CDR3 in amino acids: CASSIPLEEPFL.